One sample yielded the 28 T cell receptor beta chains listed below, sequenced in a study of cytomegalovirus exposure and HLA in healthy donors. The PCR ran on 60 Vbeta and 13 Jbeta primers. The data were produced by immunoSEQ multiplex PCR, yet TCRdb's version contains in-frame clones alone and is incomplete. The sample has about 31,000 clones; approximately 87% are singletons. Material: PBMCs. The receptors come from a boy under 18 in good health and CMV-seronegative.

The chain joins TRBV5-1 to TRBJ2-3, with 9 nucleotides matching TRBD2. J gave up 4 bases and V 6 bases, and 9 bases lay outside the gene matches. This CDR3 region has 15 residues. CDR1 SGHRS and CDR2 YFSETQ come from the germline V gene. CDR3 protein: CASNDGVAGADTQYF. CDR3 in DNA: TGCGCCAGCAATGATGGGGTAGCGGGGGCAGATACGCAGTATTTT.

The V and J genes are TRBV4-3 and TRBJ2-3, with D maybe TRBD2 (7 bases). Looked up from germline, CDR1 is LGHNA and CDR2 is YSLEER. Trimming cost V 1 base and J 4 bases, with 15 bases left between them. The CDR3 totals 16 residues. The chain's CDR3 is CASSQGGGGVADTQYF. For the CDR3, the DNA is TGCGCCAGCAGCCAAGGAGGGGGGGGCGTCGCAGATACGCAGTATTTT.

The chain uses TRBV19 and TRBJ1-6, with 9 bases aligning to TRBD1. Trimming took 4 bases from V and 7 from J; bases not matched to a gene: 2. The CDR3 runs 14 residues. CDR1 and CDR2 (germline): LNHDA, SQIVND (reference sequence). As DNA, the CDR3 is TGTGCCAGTAGTAGGACAGGGGTGAATTCACCCCTCCACTTT. This translates into CASSRTGVNSPLHF.

This rearrangement joins TRBV5-6 to TRBJ2-7, with 7 bases identical to TRBD1. This CDR3 has 15 amino acids. The junction had 8 bases not matched to a gene; V was cut back by 4 bases and J by 1 base. Germline CDR1 SGHDT, CDR2 YYEEEE. The CDR3 coding sequence is TGTGCCAGCAGCCCTATCCGGACAGGTTCCTACGAGCAGTACTTC. Translated, it gives CASSPIRTGSYEQYF.

The genes are TRBV2 and TRBJ1-4; no clear D gene. CDR3 length: 17 amino acids. CDR1 SNHLY and CDR2 FYNNEI come from the germline V gene. V was shortened by 7 bases and J by 0 bases, with 18 bases between the two germline ends. This CDR3 is CASTHARVATTNEKLFF. The CDR3 DNA reads TGTGCCAGCACTCACGCTCGGGTGGCTACAACTAATGAAAAACTGTTTTTT.

The chain uses TRBV10-3 and TRBJ1-5, with TRBD1 matching 7 bases. The CDR3 totals 15 residues. Per germline, CDR1 ENHRY and CDR2 SYGVKD. J lost 5 bases, V lost 4 bases, and 8 bases had no gene match. CDR3 loop: CAISVGQVGHQPQHF. CDR3 in DNA: TGTGCCATCAGTGTAGGACAGGTGGGACATCAGCCCCAGCATTTT.

The chain combines TRBV6-5 with TRBJ2-7, with 9 bases that match TRBD1. With 5 bases clipped from V and 4 bases from J, the junction kept 6 bases outside the gene matches. CDR3 length equals 14 residues. CDR1 is MNHEY, CDR2 SVGAGI, per germline. The CDR3 sequence is CASSPGQGVYEQYF. In DNA form, the CDR3 reads TGTGCCAGCAGTCCGGGACAGGGAGTGTACGAGCAGTACTTC.

The chain recombines TRBV7-2 with TRBJ2-5; D uncertain. The CDR3 spans 14 residues. V was shortened by 2 bases and J by 2 bases, with 9 bases between the two germline ends. The germline V gene has CDR1 SGHTA and CDR2 FQGNSA. The CDR3 nucleotides read TGTGCCAGCAGCTTAAGTCCTATACAAGAGACCCAGTACTTC. Its translation is CASSLSPIQETQYF.

This clone has only one observation. The rearrangement joins TRBV4-3 to TRBJ1-2; 8 bases match TRBD1. Germline trimming cut 8 bases from V and 1 base from J; bases unmatched to any gene: 9. The V gene's germline CDR1 is LGHNA and CDR2 YSLEER. CDR3 length equals 15 residues. CDR3 bases: TGCGCCAGCCGCTCTCAGGGGGCGGGTAACTATGGCTACACCTTC. Translated, it gives CASRSQGAGNYGYTF.

The V call is TRBV19, the J call TRBJ1-5, with a tentative D call TRBD1 (5 bases). CDR3 size: 17 residues. V was shortened by 3 bases and J by 1 base, with 16 bases between the two germline ends. The germline CDR1 and CDR2 sequences are LNHDA and SQIVND (reference sequence). CDR3 nucleotides: TGTGCCAGTAGTATGGGCCCTGGGGGAGGGAGCAATCAGCCCCAGCATTTT. It codes for CASSMGPGGGSNQPQHF.

V and J are TRBV25-1 and TRBJ2-7, with a weak D call TRBD2 (6 bases). Germline V CDR1 and CDR2: MGHDK, SYGVNS. The CDR3 runs 11 residues. V gave up 5 bases and J gave up 5 bases, with 7 bases separating them. The DNA of the CDR3 is TGTGCCAGCAGTTCGGGGGACGAGCAGTACTTC. This sequence encodes CASSSGDEQYF.

This clone was seen more than once but under ten times. V and J are TRBV6-5 and TRBJ2-4; 7 bases fit TRBD2. V gave up 2 bases and J gave up 3 bases; unmatched junction bases: 4. Germline values: CDR1 MNHEY, CDR2 SVGAGI. CDR3 length: 15 residues. The CDR3 sequence: CASSYDPSGKNIQYF. The CDR3 nucleotides read TGTGCCAGCAGTTACGACCCTAGCGGCAAAAACATTCAGTACTTC.

J is TRBJ2-1 and V is TRBV18; D gene unclear. Germline-derived CDR1 and CDR2 are KGHSH and LQKENI. V was pared by 0 bases and J by 3 bases, with 12 bases between. CDR3 length: 16 amino acids. The CDR3 nucleotides read TGTGCCAGCTCACCACCGAGCGTGAATCACTACAATGAGCAGTTCTTC. It specifies CASSPPSVNHYNEQFF. Filled out from reference TRBV18 and TRBJ2-1, the complete variable domain reads NAGVMQNPRHLVRRRGQEARLRCSPMKGHSHVYWYRQLPEEGLKFMVYLQKENIIDESGMPKERFSAEFPKEGPSILRIQQVVRGDSAAYFCASSPPSVNHYNEQFFGPGTRLTVL.

The chain employs TRBV9 and TRBJ2-1, with 16 bases lining up with TRBD2. Germline V gene sequence: CDR1 SGDLS, CDR2 YYNGEE. V shed 0 bases, J shed 0 bases, and the junction held 3 bases outside the gene matches. The CDR3 length is 19 residues. The CDR3 here is CASSVGGTSGGGSYNEQFF. DNA of the CDR3: TGTGCCAGCAGCGTAGGAGGGACTAGCGGGGGGGGCTCCTACAATGAGCAGTTCTTC. The full variable domain, its missing parts supplied by reference TRBV9 and TRBJ2-1, is DSGVTQTPKHLITATGQRVTLRCSPRSGDLSVYWYQQSLDQGLQFLIQYYNGEERAKGNILERFSAQQFPDLHSELNLSSLELGDSALYFCASSVGGTSGGGSYNEQFFGPGTRLTVL.

This rearrangement joins TRBV6-5 to TRBJ2-1; 9 positions agree with TRBD2. The CDR3 length is 16 residues. After removal of 4 bases from V and 2 bases from J, the junction contained 6 bases not matched to a gene. Germline V gene sequence: CDR1 MNHEY, CDR2 SVGAGI. The CDR3 is CASSSPQRGAYNEQFF. CDR3 nucleotides: TGTGCCAGCAGTTCGCCCCAGCGGGGGGCCTACAATGAGCAGTTCTTC.

This chain joins TRBV9 and TRBJ1-3; 7 bases map to TRBD1. CDR1 and CDR2 (germline): SGDLS, YYNGEE. CDR3 size: 16 residues. V was clipped by 0 bases and J by 7 bases; unmatched bases: 10. The CDR3 here is CASSVEAGGLGNTIYF. CDR3 bases: TGTGCCAGCAGCGTAGAGGCAGGGGGTCTCGGCAACACCATATATTTT.

This clone was found once. The chain links TRBV18 to TRBJ2-1; D possibly uses TRBD1 or TRBD2 (10 bases each). CDR1 and CDR2 (germline): KGHSH, LQKENI. The V and J ends lost 1 base and 7 bases respectively, with 26 bases between them. This CDR3 comprises 19 residues. The CDR3 DNA reads TGTGCCAGCTCACCACGGGACAGGGGCGCGGGACTAGCGTTGAATGAGCAGTTCTTC. As protein: CASSPRDRGAGLALNEQFF. Using reference TRBV18 and TRBJ2-1 for the parts outside the CDR3, the full variable domain is NAGVMQNPRHLVRRRGQEARLRCSPMKGHSHVYWYRQLPEEGLKFMVYLQKENIIDESGMPKERFSAEFPKEGPSILRIQQVVRGDSAAYFCASSPRDRGAGLALNEQFFGPGTRLTVL.

The genes are TRBV18 and TRBJ1-4; D remains unclear. V was clipped by 0 bases and J by 3 bases, with 8 bases between them. Per the germline V gene, CDR1 is KGHSH and CDR2 is LQKENI. The CDR3 is 15 amino acids. Here the CDR3 DNA reads TGTGCCAGCTCACCACCGGGCGCAGCTAATGAAAAACTGTTTTTT. Amino acid sequence: CASSPPGAANEKLFF. The whole variable domain, remainder taken from reference TRBV18 and TRBJ1-4, is NAGVMQNPRHLVRRRGQEARLRCSPMKGHSHVYWYRQLPEEGLKFMVYLQKENIIDESGMPKERFSAEFPKEGPSILRIQQVVRGDSAAYFCASSPPGAANEKLFFGSGTQLSVL.

The rearrangement uses TRBV27 and TRBJ1-5; TRBD1 is a possible D gene (6 bases). CDR3 length: 18 residues. The germline gives CDR1 MNHEY, CDR2 SMNVEV (reference sequence). V lost 7 bases, J lost 5 bases, and 27 bases lay in between. As DNA, the CDR3 is TGTGCCAGCACCGACTTAACAACAGGGCTGATAGGTGATCAGCCCCAGCATTTT. It specifies CASTDLTTGLIGDQPQHF.

This chain links TRBV9 with TRBJ2-5; 13 bases align to TRBD2. V trimming: 3 bases; J trimming: 3 bases; junction bases outside the gene matches: 8. The CDR3 is 17 amino acids. Germline V gene lookup returns CDR1 SGDLS and CDR2 YYNGEE. The CDR3 sequence: CASSATSGGSGKETQYF. For the CDR3, the DNA is TGTGCCAGCAGCGCGACTAGCGGGGGGTCAGGAAAAGAGACCCAGTACTTC.

This clone appeared a single time. V is TRBV27 and J is TRBJ1-3; D is perhaps TRBD1 (6 bases). Per germline, CDR1 MNHEY and CDR2 SMNVEV (reference sequence). The CDR3 length is 14 residues. Trimming took off 5 bases at V and 4 bases at J, with 12 bases between the two ends. Here the CDR3 DNA reads TGTGCCAGCAGTGTGGGGGGGCGCGGAAACACCATATATTTT. The encoded protein is CASSVGGRGNTIYF.

The chain has TRBV5-5 and TRBJ1-2, with 7 bases aligning to TRBD1. Looked up from germline, CDR1 is SGHKS and CDR2 is YYEKEE (reference sequence). Trimming took 5 bases from V and 1 from J; bases not matched to a gene: 11. This CDR3 is built from 16 residues. The CDR3 sequence: CASRPLSQGDNYGYTF. Written as DNA, the CDR3 is TGTGCCAGCAGGCCTCTCTCTCAGGGGGATAACTATGGCTACACCTTC.

J is TRBJ1-2 and V is TRBV6-5; 8 bases are shared with TRBD1. The CDR3 is made up of 13 amino acids. The germline gives CDR1 MNHEY, CDR2 SVGAGI. With V trimmed by 5 bases and J by 6 bases, 5 bases remained unmatched. Here the CDR3 reads CASSDRGRNGYTF. The CDR3 DNA reads as TGTGCCAGCAGTGACAGGGGAAGAAATGGCTACACCTTC.

The rearrangement uses TRBV19 and TRBJ1-1, with TRBD1 identical over 8 bases. With V trimmed by 5 bases and J by 10 bases, 12 bases remained unmatched. This CDR3 spans 14 amino acids. Germline V gives CDR1 LNHDA, CDR2 SQIVND (reference sequence). CDR3 in amino acids: CASSLGQGGVGAFF. The CDR3 nucleotides read TGTGCCAGTAGTCTTGGACAGGGTGGGGTCGGAGCTTTCTTT. The full variable domain, in which reference TRBV19 and TRBJ1-1 provide the parts outside the CDR3, is DGGITQSPKYLFRKEGQNVTLSCEQNLNHDAMYWYRQDPGQGLRLIYYSQIVNDFQKGDIAEGYSVSREKKESFPLTVTSAQKNPTAFYLCASSLGQGGVGAFFGQGTRLTVV.

The chain uses TRBV5-1 and TRBJ2-3, with 7 bases aligning to TRBD2. This CDR3 is built from 15 residues. V lost 2 bases and J lost 5; bases outside the gene matches: 8. The V gene's germline CDR1 is SGHRS and CDR2 YFSETQ. CDR3 DNA: TGCGCCAGCAGCTTAACAGCGGGGTTCATAGATACGCAGTATTTT. Its translation is CASSLTAGFIDTQYF.

The V and J genes are TRBV29-1 and TRBJ2-3; 7 nucleotides match TRBD1. V lost 5 bases to trimming and J lost 3 bases; unmatched junction nucleotides: 2. The CDR3 spans 12 residues. The germline V gene encodes CDR1 SQVTM and CDR2 ANQGSEA. Here the CDR3 DNA reads TGCAGCGTTCGACAGGGTACAGATACGCAGTATTTT. Translated, it gives CSVRQGTDTQYF.

The rearrangement links TRBV4-1 to TRBJ2-3, with a weak D call TRBD2 (5 bases). V lost 0 bases to trimming and J lost 3 bases, with 19 bases between them. The V gene's germline CDR1 is MGHRA and CDR2 YSYEKL. There are 18 residues in the CDR3. The CDR3 reads CASSQDIWLAKPTDTQYF. As DNA, the CDR3 is TGCGCCAGCAGCCAAGATATATGGCTAGCCAAACCGACAGATACGCAGTATTTT.

The rearrangement uses TRBV6-6 and TRBJ1-2; D is ambiguous. This CDR3 spans 14 amino acids. Trimming shortened V by 2 bases and J by 2 bases, and 9 bases separated the two germline ends. Germline CDR1 is MNHNY and CDR2 is SVGAGI (reference sequence). CDR3: CASSYEGLNYGYTF. DNA of the CDR3: TGTGCCAGCAGTTACGAGGGATTAAACTATGGCTACACCTTC.